The 11 T cell receptor beta chains presented below share a single source sample, sequenced in a study of siplizumab effects on memory and regulatory T cells. Sequencing was performed with immunoSEQ multiplex PCR; in TCRdb, only in-frame clones are kept and a portion is missing. This sample has about 87,000 clones, with about 87% found just once. The source material was CD4+ T cells sorted from blood. These receptors were collected from a human donor in good health.

The rearrangement joins TRBV5-1 to TRBJ1-1, with D possibly being TRBD1 (5 bases). The CDR3 is made up of 14 amino acids. Germline lookup yields CDR1 SGHRS and CDR2 YFSETQ. V gave up 0 bases and J gave up 1 base, with 7 bases separating them. CDR3 DNA sequence: TGCGCCAGCAGCTTGGCAGGGCAGAACACTGAAGCTTTCTTT. Amino acids: CASSLAGQNTEAFF. The entire variable domain, with the rest obtained from reference TRBV5-1 and TRBJ1-1, is as follows: KAGVTQTPRYLIKTRGQQVTLSCSPISGHRSVSWYQQTPGQGLQFLFEYFSETQRNKGNFPGRFSGRQFSNSRSEMNVSTLELGDSALYLCASSLAGQNTEAFFGQGTRLTVV.

This chain joins TRBV28 and TRBJ1-1; D not certain. Germline lookup yields CDR1 MDHEN and CDR2 SYDVKM. This CDR3 is built from 17 residues. Trimming pared 5 bases from V and 6 bases from J, leaving 25 bases between. CDR3 DNA: TGTGCCAGCAGTAGTCTTATCAGAAAGAACGGAGTCTCTGAAGCTTTCTTT. The encoded protein is CASSSLIRKNGVSEAFF. Combining the CDR3 with reference TRBV28 and TRBJ1-1 gives the whole variable domain DVKVTQSSRYLVKRTGEKVFLECVQDMDHENMFWYRQDPGLGLRLIYFSYDVKMKEKGDIPEGYSVSREKKERFSLILESASTNQTSMYLCASSSLIRKNGVSEAFFGQGTRLTVV.

This chain links TRBV9 with TRBJ2-2; TRBD2 agrees at 8 bases. Germline V CDR1 and CDR2: SGDLS, YYNGEE. The ends lost 3 bases at V and 2 bases at J; junction bases unmatched: 6. CDR3 size: 16 residues. CDR3 sequence (DNA): TGTGCCAGCAGCGGTCTAGCGGGTACTAACACCGGGGAGCTGTTTTTT. Encoded protein: CASSGLAGTNTGELFF.

This clone has just one count. This chain links TRBV7-8 with TRBJ2-5, with a possible D match to TRBD1 (8 bases). CDR1 and CDR2 (germline): SGHVS, FQNEAQ. The CDR3 consists of 16 residues. V was cut by 2 bases and J by 7 bases, with 20 bases left in between. The CDR3 coding sequence is TGTGCCAGCAGCTTAACAGGGGGTGCGGGAGAAGGGACCCAGTACTTC. Translating it yields CASSLTGGAGEGTQYF.

This clone occurred once. This sequence joins TRBV2 and TRBJ2-2; TRBD1 aligns across 8 bases. Trimming cost V 6 bases and J 0 bases; bases outside gene matches: 6. CDR3 length: 16 residues. The V gene's germline CDR1 is SNHLY and CDR2 FYNNEI. In nucleotides, the CDR3 is TGTGCCAGCAGCAAAGAACAGGGGGCGAACACCGGGGAGCTGTTTTTT. Translating it yields CASSKEQGANTGELFF.

V usage is TRBV30 and J usage is TRBJ1-1; possible D gene TRBD1, 5 bases. The germline V gene has CDR1 GTSNPN and CDR2 SVGIG (reference sequence). V lost 1 base to trimming and J lost 4 bases, with 10 bases between them. The CDR3 has 13 amino acids. The CDR3 nucleotides read TGTGCCTGGAGTGGCAGGGCAGCCACTGAAGCTTTCTTT. Encoded protein: CAWSGRAATEAFF.

The V gene is TRBV25-1, the J gene TRBJ1-2; the D is unclear. V lost 2 bases, J lost 3 bases, and 10 bases lay in between. Germline V gene sequence: CDR1 MGHDK, CDR2 SYGVNS. CDR3 size: 14 residues. In DNA form, the CDR3 reads TGTGCCAGCAGTGAACGCAGAAGGCACTATGGCTACACCTTC. It yields the protein CASSERRRHYGYTF.

This sequence joins TRBV5-6 and TRBJ1-6, with 9 bases lining up with TRBD1. The J segment lost 10 bases and the V segment lost 4 bases, leaving 6 bases of the junction unmatched. The CDR3 contains 14 residues. CDR1 is SGHDT and CDR2 is YYEEEE in the germline V gene. The CDR3 bases are TGTGCCAGCAGCCCTGGACAGGGGAGGTCACCCCTCCACTTT. Residues: CASSPGQGRSPLHF.

The chain recombines TRBV5-1 with TRBJ2-1; tentatively, D is TRBD2 (5 bases). Germline V gene sequence: CDR1 SGHRS, CDR2 YFSETQ. The CDR3 covers 11 residues. With 4 bases removed from V and 8 bases from J, the gap between germline ends came to 7 bases. The CDR3 DNA sequence: TGCGCCAGCAGCGTGGACTATGAGCAGTTCTTC. This encodes CASSVDYEQFF. The variable domain in full, completed from reference TRBV5-1 and TRBJ2-1, reads KAGVTQTPRYLIKTRGQQVTLSCSPISGHRSVSWYQQTPGQGLQFLFEYFSETQRNKGNFPGRFSGRQFSNSRSEMNVSTLELGDSALYLCASSVDYEQFFGPGTRLTVL.

The genes are TRBV18 and TRBJ1-4, with 7 bases lining up with TRBD1. Trimming removed 3 bases from V and 3 bases from J; junction bases left unmatched: 7. Per germline, CDR1 KGHSH and CDR2 LQKENI. The CDR3 has 16 amino acids. The CDR3 DNA reads TGTGCCAGCTCACCGGGCGGAGGGGGCCCTAATGAAAAACTGTTTTTT. Amino acids: CASSPGGGGPNEKLFF. Together with reference TRBV18 and TRBJ1-4, the CDR3 gives the full variable domain: NAGVMQNPRHLVRRRGQEARLRCSPMKGHSHVYWYRQLPEEGLKFMVYLQKENIIDESGMPKERFSAEFPKEGPSILRIQQVVRGDSAAYFCASSPGGGGPNEKLFFGSGTQLSVL.

The chain has TRBV7-9 and TRBJ1-1; 10 bases align to TRBD1. The germline CDR1 and CDR2 sequences are SEHNR and FQNEAQ (reference sequence). The CDR3 totals 15 residues. Trimming at V came to 5 bases and at J to 5 bases, leaving 8 bases not matched to a gene. This CDR3 reads CASSADRGRGTEAFF. DNA of the CDR3: TGTGCCAGCAGCGCCGACAGGGGGCGAGGAACTGAAGCTTTCTTT.